These 31 T cell receptor beta chains share one sample of origin, sequenced in a study of cytomegalovirus exposure and HLA in healthy donors. The PCR was carried out with 60 Vbeta primers and 13 Jbeta primers. Produced via immunoSEQ multiplex PCR; TCRdb's table is partial and in-frame only. The sample comprises around 130,000 clones, around 80% of which are singletons, and about 2% rests with the top ten. Sequences were obtained from PBMCs. The receptors shown here come from a middle-aged man in good health and CMV-seronegative.

This chain joins TRBV9 and TRBJ1-1; TRBD1 is a possible D gene (6 bases). The V gene's germline CDR1 is SGDLS and CDR2 YYNGEE. This CDR3 is 20 amino acids long. V was trimmed by 4 bases and J by 0 bases, leaving 28 bases between them. The CDR3 sequence: CASSRGLLRDTRAMNTEAFF. In DNA form, the CDR3 reads TGTGCCAGCAGCAGAGGGCTACTTCGGGACACGCGCGCCATGAACACTGAAGCTTTCTTT. The full variable domain, its missing parts supplied by reference TRBV9 and TRBJ1-1, is DSGVTQTPKHLITATGQRVTLRCSPRSGDLSVYWYQQSLDQGLQFLIQYYNGEERAKGNILERFSAQQFPDLHSELNLSSLELGDSALYFCASSRGLLRDTRAMNTEAFFGQGTRLTVV.

The CDR3: CASSPRPGQTNETQYF. The CDR3 coding sequence is TGTGCCAGCAGCCCACGTCCGGGACAGACGAACGAGACCCAGTACTTC. This chain uses TRBV13 with TRBJ2-5; TRBD1 agrees at 7 bases. Germline V gene data show CDR1 as PRHDT and CDR2 as FYEKMQ (reference sequence). Trimming took 5 bases from V and 5 from J; bases not matched to a gene: 14. This CDR3 has 16 amino acids.

The gene calls are TRBV11-2 and TRBJ2-7; 13 nucleotides align to TRBD2. After removal of 4 bases from V and 4 bases from J, the junction contained 1 base not matched to a gene. The CDR3 sequence is 14 residues long. The germline CDR1 and CDR2 sequences are SGHAT and FQNNGV. The CDR3 spells CASSWTSGSYEQYF. CDR3 nucleotide sequence: TGTGCCAGCAGCTGGACTAGCGGGAGTTACGAGCAGTACTTC.

The V call is TRBV28, the J call TRBJ2-3; no firm D call. The length of the CDR3 is 13 residues. Trimming cost V 7 bases and J 1 base, with 9 bases left between them. CDR1 and CDR2 from the germline V gene are MDHEN and SYDVKM. The CDR3 loop is CASNLSGTDTQYF. The CDR3 DNA is TGTGCCAGCAACCTAAGCGGCACAGATACGCAGTATTTT.

The V gene is TRBV27, the J gene TRBJ1-4; maybe TRBD1 (5 bases). Germline V gene lookup returns CDR1 MNHEY and CDR2 SMNVEV (reference sequence). Deletions cut 2 bases from V and 0 bases from J, with 16 bases between. The CDR3 runs 18 residues. CDR3 sequence reads: CASSLTGLRVATNEKLFF. For the CDR3, the DNA is TGTGCCAGCAGTTTAACGGGACTGAGGGTCGCAACTAATGAAAAACTGTTTTTT.

The rearrangement links TRBV5-4 to TRBJ1-3, with 9 bases lining up with TRBD1. CDR1 is SGHNT, CDR2 YYREEE, per germline (reference sequence). CDR3 size: 15 residues. The trim removed 3 bases at V and 3 bases at J, leaving 4 bases unmatched. The CDR3: CASSSGQGNGNTIYF. The CDR3 DNA follows: TGTGCCAGCAGCTCAGGACAGGGGAATGGAAACACCATATATTTT.

The chain links TRBV29-1 to TRBJ1-3; no firm D call. The CDR3 spans 13 residues. V lost 3 bases to trimming and J lost 3 bases, with 9 bases between them. Germline V gene data show CDR1 as SQVTM and CDR2 as ANQGSEA. The CDR3 DNA sequence: TGCAGCGTTGAGGAGGGAAGTGGAAACACCATATATTTT. This gives the protein CSVEEGSGNTIYF.

The chain employs TRBV11-3 and TRBJ2-7; TRBD2 matches 8 bases. The germline V gene encodes CDR1 SGHNT and CDR2 YENEEA. J lost 0 bases, V lost 3 bases, and 4 bases had no gene match. The CDR3 totals 15 residues. In DNA form, the CDR3 reads TGTGCCAGCAGCTTGGCGGGAGGCAACTCCTACGAGCAGTACTTC. It translates to CASSLAGGNSYEQYF.

This clone was recorded a few times. For the CDR3, the DNA is TGCAGTGCTAGAGATCGGGAGACCCAGTACTTC. It encodes CSARDRETQYF. The chain combines TRBV20-1 with TRBJ2-5; D is unclear. Deletions cut 0 bases from V and 5 bases from J, with 4 bases between. This CDR3 has 11 amino acids. Germline V gene sequence: CDR1 DFQATT, CDR2 SNEGSKA (reference sequence).

The chain uses TRBV5-1 and TRBJ2-5, with D possibly being TRBD2 (7 bases). Gene TRBJ2-7 matches the end of the DNA better, so the J call may be wrong. Germline assignment: CDR1 SGHRS and CDR2 YFSETQ. The length of the CDR3 is 16 residues. CDR3 region: CASSQQREGVTYEQYF. CDR3 bases: TGCGCCAGCAGCCAGCAGAGGGAGGGGGTCACCTACGAGCAGTACTTC.

CDR3 protein: CASSLAQGGNEQYF. The DNA for the CDR3 is TGCGCCAGCAGCTTGGCCCAGGGGGGTAACGAGCAGTACTTC. The chain joins TRBV5-1 to TRBJ2-7; a weak D match, TRBD1 (7 bases). The CDR3 spans 14 residues. Germline CDR1 SGHRS, CDR2 YFSETQ. V was clipped by 0 bases and J by 5 bases, with 12 bases between them.

V usage is TRBV27 and J usage is TRBJ2-1, with 9 nucleotides matching TRBD1. The CDR3 consists of 15 residues. Unmatched junction bases numbered 4, after V lost 2 bases and J lost 5 bases. CDR1 is MNHEY and CDR2 is SMNVEV in the germline V gene (reference sequence). DNA of the CDR3: TGTGCCAGCAGTTTAGGGACAGGGCTGCACAATGAGCAGTTCTTC. Protein: CASSLGTGLHNEQFF.

The chain joins TRBV5-4 to TRBJ1-1; TRBD1 matches 9 bases. The CDR3 is made up of 17 amino acids. J lost 0 bases, V lost 4 bases, and 10 bases had no gene match. Germline CDR1 and CDR2: SGHNT and YYREEE (reference sequence). CDR3 coding DNA: TGTGCCAGCAGCGTACCGGGACAGGGATCTATGAACACTGAAGCTTTCTTT. Its translation is CASSVPGQGSMNTEAFF.

The chain has TRBV10-2 and TRBJ2-2; D may be TRBD2 (6 bases). Deletions cut 6 bases from V and 2 bases from J, with 7 bases between. The CDR3 extends over 13 amino acids. The germline V gene has CDR1 WSHSY and CDR2 SAAADI. Here the CDR3 reads CASRDYNTGELFF. The CDR3, as DNA: TGCGCCAGCAGGGACTATAACACCGGGGAGCTGTTTTTT.

V usage is TRBV5-1 and J usage is TRBJ1-5, with D tentatively TRBD1 (6 bases). Between the trimmed V and J ends, which lost 4 bases and 5 bases, there was a span of 13 bases. The CDR3 is made up of 14 amino acids. Germline V CDR1 and CDR2: SGHRS, YFSETQ. CDR3 sequence: CASSPGGGYQPQHF. The CDR3, as DNA: TGCGCCAGCAGCCCGGGGGGCGGATATCAGCCCCAGCATTTT.

This clone showed up just a few times. The chain combines TRBV7-2 with TRBJ2-7, with D possibly being TRBD2 (7 bases). With 4 bases removed from V and 3 bases from J, the gap between germline ends came to 19 bases. The CDR3 is made up of 16 amino acids. The V gene's germline CDR1 is SGHTA and CDR2 FQGNSA. The CDR3 loop is CASSSSLAGALYEQYF. The CDR3 DNA reads as TGTGCCAGCAGCTCATCTCTGGCGGGGGCACTCTACGAGCAGTACTTC.

Notes on this clone: The junction and the germline gene differ at one end; a read error may be behind it. The J gene is TRBJ2-3, the V gene TRBV5-1; TRBD2 matches at 7 bases. The CDR3 totals 16 residues. The germline V gene has CDR1 SGHRS and CDR2 YFSETQ. This CDR3 reads CASSLDRGGPTDTRYF. In DNA, the CDR3 is TGCGCCAGCAGCTTGGATCGGGGAGGGCCGACAGATACGCGGTATTTT.

The V call is TRBV5-4, the J call TRBJ2-3; 11 bases are shared with TRBD2. The junction had 3 bases not matched to a gene; V was cut back by 2 bases and J by 7 bases. The germline V gene encodes CDR1 SGHNT and CDR2 YYREEE (reference sequence). CDR3 length: 14 amino acids. The CDR3, as DNA: TGTGCCAGCAGCTTTAGCGGGGGGGCGTATACGCAGTATTTT. This codes for CASSFSGGAYTQYF.

The rearrangement uses TRBV18 and TRBJ2-7; D not resolved. CDR3 length: 15 residues. Germline V CDR1 and CDR2: KGHSH, LQKENI. V shed 1 base and J shed 0 bases, with 10 bases lying between them. CDR3: CASSPRGPSSYEQYF. The CDR3 bases are TGTGCCAGCTCACCACGAGGCCCGAGCTCCTACGAGCAGTACTTC.

The chain joins TRBV27 to TRBJ2-5; TRBD2 aligns across 12 bases. The last part of the DNA fits TRBJ2-7 better; the J call may be wrong. The CDR3 runs 16 residues. Germline V lookup: CDR1 MNHEY, CDR2 SMNVEV (reference sequence). The CDR3 DNA follows: TGTGCCAGCAGTTCCCGGACTAGCGGGAACTCCTACGAGCAGTACTTC. It translates to CASSSRTSGNSYEQYF.

The V gene is TRBV28, the J gene TRBJ2-3; D unclear. The CDR3 contains 14 residues. Germline V CDR1 and CDR2: MDHEN, SYDVKM. V was shortened by 3 bases and J by 0 bases, with 7 bases between the two germline ends. CDR3 in amino acids: CASSFATSTDTQYF. The DNA of the CDR3 is TGTGCCAGCAGTTTCGCGACTAGCACAGATACGCAGTATTTT.

A few counts support this clone. The chain couples TRBV6-5 to TRBJ1-5, with TRBD1 identical over 7 bases. This CDR3 is 15 amino acids long. Germline values: CDR1 MNHEY, CDR2 SVGAGI. The V and J ends lost 3 bases and 5 bases, in that order; junction bases with no gene match: 7. The CDR3 spells CASSYSLQGDQPQHF. The CDR3 DNA is TGTGCCAGCAGTTATTCTTTGCAGGGGGATCAGCCCCAGCATTTT.

This clone was found a few times. The V gene is TRBV6-7, the J gene TRBJ2-1, with 7 bases lining up with TRBD1. Being an ORF, TRBV6-7 has a function that is uncertain. V lost 7 bases to trimming and J lost 2 bases; unmatched junction nucleotides: 17. The CDR3 runs 18 residues. CDR3: CASIKPASQGDTYNEQFF. The CDR3 DNA reads TGTGCCAGCATTAAACCCGCCTCTCAGGGGGATACCTACAATGAGCAGTTCTTC.

The table lists this clone with a count of one. The chain carries TRBV19 and TRBJ2-1, with D possibly being TRBD2 (6 bases). Trimming took 7 bases from V and 2 from J, leaving 12 bases between them. CDR3 length: 14 amino acids. Germline values: CDR1 LNHDA, CDR2 SQIVND (reference sequence). The CDR3 protein is CASMPGGTYNEQFF. The DNA of the CDR3 is TGTGCCAGTATGCCGGGCGGGACCTACAATGAGCAGTTCTTC.

This clone was detected once. The V call is TRBV6-5, the J call TRBJ2-1; 9 positions match TRBD2. J gave up 6 bases and V 2 bases, and 8 bases lay outside the gene matches. The germline gives CDR1 MNHEY, CDR2 SVGAGI. The CDR3 is made up of 16 amino acids. CDR3 coding DNA: TGTGCCAGCAGTTACGCCCTTAGCGGGAGCCCCAATGAGCAGTTCTTC. Its translation: CASSYALSGSPNEQFF.

Details on this clone: At one of its ends the junction is not consistent with the germline gene, which may arise from a read error. The V and J genes are TRBV4-1 and TRBJ2-1; D perhaps matches TRBD2 (6 bases). Per the germline V gene, CDR1 is MGHRA and CDR2 is YSYEKL. The CDR3 extends over 16 amino acids. Written as DNA, the CDR3 is TGCGCCAGCAGCTTCACCCGGGACTCAAGATACAATGGGCAGTTCTTC. Protein: CASSFTRDSRYNGQFF.

This sequence joins TRBV27 and TRBJ2-5; 9 positions match TRBD1. CDR3 size: 16 residues. Germline V gene data show CDR1 as MNHEY and CDR2 as SMNVEV (reference sequence). J was trimmed by 4 bases and V by 0 bases; bases with no gene match: 6. The CDR3 sequence is CASSLSTGGFGETQYF. The CDR3 DNA reads TGTGCCAGCAGTTTATCGACAGGGGGGTTTGGAGAGACCCAGTACTTC.

The chain couples TRBV18 to TRBJ2-5, with D possibly being TRBD1 (5 bases). The germline V gene has CDR1 KGHSH and CDR2 LQKENI. The CDR3 length is 13 residues. The V end was cut by 3 bases, the J end by 0 bases, with 5 bases between. This CDR3 reads CASSPTDQETQYF. CDR3 in DNA: TGTGCCAGCTCACCGACAGACCAAGAGACCCAGTACTTC.

The chain links TRBV5-1 to TRBJ2-2, with 8 bases matching TRBD2. Germline V lookup: CDR1 SGHRS, CDR2 YFSETQ. Trimming removed 0 bases from V and 1 base from J; junction bases left unmatched: 2. The CDR3 is 16 residues long. The CDR3 DNA reads as TGCGCCAGCAGCTTGGGAGCGGGAGAGAACACCGGGGAGCTGTTTTTT. This sequence encodes CASSLGAGENTGELFF.

The V gene is TRBV6-5, the J gene TRBJ2-2; 8 positions match TRBD2. The germline gives CDR1 MNHEY, CDR2 SVGAGI. This CDR3 region has 15 residues. Germline trimming cut 3 bases from V and 5 bases from J; bases unmatched to any gene: 5. CDR3 nucleotides: TGTGCCAGCAGTTATGGACTAGCTGGGACCGGGGAGCTGTTTTTT. This translates into CASSYGLAGTGELFF.

The genes are TRBV7-2 and TRBJ2-5, with 7 bases aligning to TRBD1. V was clipped by 7 bases and J by 4 bases; unmatched bases: 12. The CDR3 spans 15 residues. Looked up from germline, CDR1 is SGHTA and CDR2 is FQGNSA. In DNA form, the CDR3 reads TGTGCCAGCACCCCTGGACAGGCCAAAGGAGAGACCCAGTACTTC. It is translated as CASTPGQAKGETQYF.